What follows are 19 T cell receptor beta chains derived from one specimen sequenced in a study of cytomegalovirus exposure and HLA in healthy donors. The PCR employed 60 Vbeta primers together with 13 Jbeta primers. Measured with immunoSEQ multiplex PCR; TCRdb has only the in-frame clones, and not every one. Of approximately 160,000 clones in the sample, 81% were seen once. The sequenced sample was PBMCs. These receptor sequences come from a man aged 45-65 years in good health and CMV-seropositive.

The chain is built from TRBV30 and TRBJ2-5; 9 bases are shared with TRBD1. Per the germline V gene, CDR1 is GTSNPN and CDR2 is SVGIG (reference sequence). The CDR3 is made up of 15 amino acids. With V trimmed by 7 bases and J by 3 bases, 12 bases remained unmatched. The CDR3 DNA follows: TGTGCCTTTGATCGACAGGGGGGCGACGAAGAGACCCAGTACTTC. Protein sequence: CAFDRQGGDEETQYF. Full variable domain (rest looked up from reference TRBV30 and TRBJ2-5): SQTIHQWPATLVQPVGSPLSLECTVEGTSNPNLYWYRQAAGRGLQLLFYSVGIGQISSEVPQNLSASRPQDRQFILSSKKLLLSDSGFYLCAFDRQGGDEETQYFGPGTRLLVL.

The chain links TRBV30 to TRBJ1-6, with a tentative D call TRBD1 (6 bases). Germline assignment: CDR1 GTSNPN and CDR2 SVGIG (reference sequence). The CDR3 runs 15 residues. V lost 1 base and J 5 bases, leaving 12 bases between the germline ends. CDR3 loop: CAWSALDSHNSPLHF. CDR3 bases: TGTGCCTGGAGTGCGCTGGACAGTCATAATTCACCCCTCCACTTT.

This CDR3 reads CASIRQGTEAFF. In DNA, the CDR3 is TGTGCCAGCATCAGACAGGGGACTGAAGCTTTCTTT. V is TRBV6-1 and J is TRBJ1-1; 8 bases agree with TRBD1. CDR3 length: 12 residues. J lost 5 bases, V lost 7 bases, and 3 bases had no gene match. The germline V gene encodes CDR1 MNHNS and CDR2 SASEGT.

This clone was detected a few times. The rearrangement joins TRBV2 to TRBJ1-5; a weak D match, TRBD1 (5 bases). Per the germline V gene, CDR1 is SNHLY and CDR2 is FYNNEI. V dropped 6 bases and J dropped 0 bases, with 9 bases sitting between them. CDR3 length: 14 residues. Written as DNA, the CDR3 is TGTGCCAGCAGCGAGGACATTAGCAATCAGCCCCAGCATTTT. Translation: CASSEDISNQPQHF.

This rearrangement joins TRBV18 to TRBJ2-6, with D possibly TRBD2 on 6 matching bases. Germline V gene lookup returns CDR1 KGHSH and CDR2 LQKENI. The length of the CDR3 is 15 residues. With 6 bases removed from V and 6 bases from J, the gap between germline ends came to 15 bases. In DNA form, the CDR3 reads TGTGCCAGCTCGTCGGGAGTAGGACAGGCCAACGTCCTGACTTTC. This encodes CASSSGVGQANVLTF.

The CDR3 region is CASSRINYGYTF. The DNA for the CDR3 is TGTGCCAGCAGTCGTATTAATTATGGCTACACCTTC. The chain links TRBV28 to TRBJ1-2; no firm D call. The CDR3 has 12 amino acids. V was shortened by 5 bases and J by 5 bases, with 9 bases between the two germline ends. Germline V gene lookup returns CDR1 MDHEN and CDR2 SYDVKM.

The V gene is TRBV6-1, the J gene TRBJ2-3, with D possibly being TRBD2 (5 bases). Germline V gene sequence: CDR1 MNHNS, CDR2 SASEGT. The CDR3 is 15 residues long. V was clipped by 5 bases and J by 5 bases, with 17 bases between them. CDR3 bases: TGTGCCAGCAGTCCCGAACGGGGTGTAGTAGATACGCAGTATTTT. Encoded protein: CASSPERGVVDTQYF.

The rearrangement joins TRBV28 to TRBJ1-5; tentatively, D is TRBD1 (6 bases). V was cut by 9 bases and J by 5 bases, with 17 bases left in between. Germline assignment: CDR1 MDHEN and CDR2 SYDVKM. This CDR3 comprises 14 residues. DNA for the CDR3: TGTGCCAGTACCCCAGGGGCCCCATATCAGCCCCAGCATTTT. Its protein product is CASTPGAPYQPQHF.

The chain combines TRBV5-4 with TRBJ1-1, with D perhaps TRBD1 (6 bases). The CDR3 totals 15 residues. The ends were cut back, 4 bases at V and 11 bases at J, with 24 bases in the middle. The germline gives CDR1 SGHNT, CDR2 YYREEE (reference sequence). CDR3 residues: CASSRRDRPNRRAFF. The CDR3 DNA reads TGTGCCAGCAGCAGGAGAGACAGGCCGAATCGGCGGGCTTTCTTT.

The CDR3 loop is CASSLDREYLGYTF. CDR3 nucleotide sequence: TGCGCCAGCAGCTTGGACAGGGAGTACCTAGGCTACACCTTC. The chain is built from TRBV5-1 and TRBJ1-2; possibly TRBD1 for D (6 bases). This CDR3 comprises 14 residues. Trimming removed 0 bases at V and 8 bases at J, with 14 bases between. The germline V gene has CDR1 SGHRS and CDR2 YFSETQ.

V and J are TRBV5-1 and TRBJ1-1; possibly TRBD1 for D (5 bases). Per the germline V gene, CDR1 is SGHRS and CDR2 is YFSETQ. The CDR3 is 14 residues long. V lost 2 bases, J lost 0 bases, and 8 bases lay in between. The CDR3 DNA follows: TGCGCCAGCAGCTTCCAGGGCATGAACACTGAAGCTTTCTTT. It specifies CASSFQGMNTEAFF.

V usage is TRBV4-2 and J usage is TRBJ2-7; 9 bases line up with TRBD1. V was pared by 4 bases and J by 2 bases, with 6 bases of the junction left unmatched. The CDR3 consists of 15 residues. Germline CDR1 LGHNA, CDR2 YNFKEQ. CDR3 coding DNA: TGTGCCAGCAGCCCCGGGGACAGGGACCCCTACGAGCAGTACTTC. It specifies CASSPGDRDPYEQYF.

The chain is built from TRBV6-1 and TRBJ2-7, with unresolved D. CDR1 is MNHNS and CDR2 is SASEGT in the germline V gene. The CDR3 totals 12 residues. V was trimmed by 7 bases and J by 0 bases, leaving 7 bases between them. The CDR3 protein is CASTRASYEQYF. Here the CDR3 DNA reads TGTGCCAGCACGCGAGCCTCCTACGAGCAGTACTTC.

The rearrangement links TRBV7-6 to TRBJ2-1; perhaps TRBD2 as D (6 bases). Trimming left V 4 bases short and J 8 bases short, with 21 bases between. Germline CDR1 is SGHVS and CDR2 is FNYEAQ. The CDR3 consists of 16 residues. This CDR3 is CASSSDPGTSGDEQFF. The CDR3 nucleotides are TGTGCCAGCAGCTCAGACCCCGGGACTTCCGGGGATGAGCAGTTCTTC.

The gene calls are TRBV27 and TRBJ2-2; tentatively, D is TRBD2 (6 bases). With 2 bases removed from V and 6 bases from J, the gap between germline ends came to 13 bases. The V gene's germline CDR1 is MNHEY and CDR2 SMNVEV (reference sequence). This CDR3 contains 15 residues. The CDR3 reads CASSLHGGVAGELFF. The CDR3 DNA reads as TGTGCCAGCAGTTTACACGGGGGAGTGGCCGGGGAGCTGTTTTTT.

The chain carries TRBV9 and TRBJ1-3, with unresolved D. Germline CDR1 and CDR2: SGDLS and YYNGEE. The CDR3 runs to 14 residues. Trimming pared 1 base from V and 0 bases from J, leaving 5 bases between. The CDR3, as DNA: TGTGCCAGCAGCGTAAGGAGCTCTGGAAACACCATATATTTT. The encoded protein is CASSVRSSGNTIYF.

Only a few counts were recorded for this clone. The chain couples TRBV5-4 to TRBJ2-7; D is undetermined. Germline V lookup: CDR1 SGHNT, CDR2 YYREEE (reference sequence). V dropped 3 bases and J dropped 3 bases, with 4 bases sitting between them. This CDR3 region has 11 residues. The CDR3 DNA sequence: TGTGCCAGCAGCTCGGGCTACGAGCAGTACTTC. It translates to CASSSGYEQYF.

This clone was detected once. The gene calls are TRBV30 and TRBJ2-2; 9 positions match TRBD2. The CDR3 runs 15 residues. Germline V gene sequence: CDR1 GTSNPN, CDR2 SVGIG (reference sequence). V was clipped by 4 bases and J by 6 bases; unmatched bases: 9. CDR3 sequence: CAWTWAGGLPGELFF. Written as DNA, the CDR3 is TGTGCCTGGACCTGGGCGGGAGGGTTGCCCGGGGAGCTGTTTTTT.

The chain combines TRBV28 with TRBJ1-2; D is uncertain. The CDR3 is made up of 14 amino acids. Between the trimmed V and J ends, which lost 3 bases and 6 bases, there was a span of 14 bases. Looked up from germline, CDR1 is MDHEN and CDR2 is SYDVKM. CDR3 nucleotide sequence: TGTGCCAGCAGTTTGGCGGTAAATTTTGATGGCTACACCTTC. Translation gives CASSLAVNFDGYTF.